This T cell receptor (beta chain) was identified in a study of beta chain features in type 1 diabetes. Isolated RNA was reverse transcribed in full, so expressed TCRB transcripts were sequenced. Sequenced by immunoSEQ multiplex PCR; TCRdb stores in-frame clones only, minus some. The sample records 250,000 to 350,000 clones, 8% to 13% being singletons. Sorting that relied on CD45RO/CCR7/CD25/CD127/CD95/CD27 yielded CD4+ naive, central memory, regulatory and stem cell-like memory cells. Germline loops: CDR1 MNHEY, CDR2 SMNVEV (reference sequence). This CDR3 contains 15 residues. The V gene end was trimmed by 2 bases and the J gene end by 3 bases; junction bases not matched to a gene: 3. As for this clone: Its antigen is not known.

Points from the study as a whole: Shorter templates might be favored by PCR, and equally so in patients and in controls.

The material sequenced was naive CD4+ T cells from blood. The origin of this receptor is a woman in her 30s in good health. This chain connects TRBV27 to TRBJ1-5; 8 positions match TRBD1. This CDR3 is CASSLTGQDNQPQHF. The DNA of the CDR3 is TGTGCCAGCAGTTTAACGGGACAGGACAATCAGCCCCAGCATTTT.